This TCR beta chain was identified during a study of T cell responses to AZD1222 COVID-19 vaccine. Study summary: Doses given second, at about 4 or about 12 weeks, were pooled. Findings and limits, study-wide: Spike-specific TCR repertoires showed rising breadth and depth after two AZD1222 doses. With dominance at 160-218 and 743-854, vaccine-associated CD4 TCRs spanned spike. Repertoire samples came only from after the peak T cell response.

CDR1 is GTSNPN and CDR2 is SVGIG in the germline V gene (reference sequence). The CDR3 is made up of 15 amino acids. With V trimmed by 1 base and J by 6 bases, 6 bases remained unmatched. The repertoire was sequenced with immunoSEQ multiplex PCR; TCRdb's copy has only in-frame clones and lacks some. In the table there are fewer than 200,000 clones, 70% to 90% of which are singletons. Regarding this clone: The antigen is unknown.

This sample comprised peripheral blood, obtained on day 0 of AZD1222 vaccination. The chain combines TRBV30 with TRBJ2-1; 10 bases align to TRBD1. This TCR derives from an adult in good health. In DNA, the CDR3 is TGTGCCTGGAGTGGGGACAGGGGAGGCCGCAATGAGCAGTTCTTC. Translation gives CAWSGDRGGRNEQFF.